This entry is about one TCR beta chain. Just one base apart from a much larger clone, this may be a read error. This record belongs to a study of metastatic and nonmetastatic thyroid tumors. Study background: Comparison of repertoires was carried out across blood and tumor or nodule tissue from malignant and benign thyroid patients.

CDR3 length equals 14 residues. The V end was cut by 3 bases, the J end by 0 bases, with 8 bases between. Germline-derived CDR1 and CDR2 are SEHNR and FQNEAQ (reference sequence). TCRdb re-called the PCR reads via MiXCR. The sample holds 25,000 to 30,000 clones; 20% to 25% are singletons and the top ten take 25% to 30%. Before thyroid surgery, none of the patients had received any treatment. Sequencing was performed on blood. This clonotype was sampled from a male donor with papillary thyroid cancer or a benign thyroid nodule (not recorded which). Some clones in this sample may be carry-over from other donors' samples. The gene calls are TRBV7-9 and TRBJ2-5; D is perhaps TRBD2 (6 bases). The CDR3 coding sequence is TGTGCCAGCAGCTTCCGGGAGTACCAAGAGACCCAGTACTTC. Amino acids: CASSFREYQETQYF.